This T cell receptor (beta chain) was observed in a study of T cells in lung cancer brain metastases. Whole-study findings and limits: Brain metastases had fewer unique productive clones than primaries (median approximately 1,600 versus 4,100). Brain metastasis T cell infiltration was not adjusted for preoperative corticosteroid effects.

Remarks on this clone: Its target is unknown.

Sequencing was performed with immunoSEQ multiplex PCR; in TCRdb, only in-frame clones are kept and a portion is missing. In the table there are under 3,000 clones, just over 90% of which are singletons. Material: tumor tissue from a brain metastasis. The source of this sequence is a man in his sixties or seventies with non-small cell lung cancer that had spread to the brain.

CDR3 in amino acids: CASSLEGTYEQYF. The CDR3 DNA reads as TGCGCCAGCAGCTTGGAGGGTACCTACGAGCAGTACTTC. The chain carries TRBV5-1 and TRBJ2-7; D call uncertain. CDR3 size: 13 residues. The germline V and J ends were trimmed by 0 bases and 2 bases, with 6 bases remaining between them. Germline V gives CDR1 SGHRS, CDR2 YFSETQ.